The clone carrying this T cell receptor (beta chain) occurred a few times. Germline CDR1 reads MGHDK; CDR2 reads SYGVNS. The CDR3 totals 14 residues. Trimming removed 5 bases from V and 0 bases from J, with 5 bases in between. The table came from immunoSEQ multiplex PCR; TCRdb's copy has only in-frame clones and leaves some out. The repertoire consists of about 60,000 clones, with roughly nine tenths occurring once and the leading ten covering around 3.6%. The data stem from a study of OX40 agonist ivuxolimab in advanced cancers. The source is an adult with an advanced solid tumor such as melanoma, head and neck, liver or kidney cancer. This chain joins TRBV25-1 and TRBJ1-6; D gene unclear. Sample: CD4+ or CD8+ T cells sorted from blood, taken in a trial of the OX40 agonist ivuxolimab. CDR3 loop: CASSPSSYNSPLHF. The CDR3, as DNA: TGTGCCAGCAGTCCAAGCTCCTATAATTCACCCCTCCACTTT.